This TCR beta chain was sequenced during a study of blood T cell repertoires in COVID-19. This clone was picked up a small number of times. Original methodology: Quantification of nucleated cells was approximated via reference gene primer amplification. The repertoire was sequenced with immunoSEQ multiplex PCR; TCRdb's copy has only in-frame clones and lacks some. V, J and clone size were drawn from that table, and D and trimming were deduced from the DNA. The sample lists around 260,000 clones, roughly 90% seen once, with over 4% in the top ten. CDR3 length: 17 amino acids. The J segment lost 2 bases and the V segment lost 3 bases, leaving 9 bases of the junction unmatched. Per germline, CDR1 LGHNA and CDR2 YNFKEQ.

The V call is TRBV4-2, the J call TRBJ2-1; 8 nucleotides match TRBD1. The clonotype comes from a man in his 60s who had recovered from COVID-19. The sample taken for sequencing was peripheral blood. CDR3 amino acids: CASSQITGTGAYNEQFF. CDR3 bases: TGTGCCAGCAGCCAGATTACCGGGACAGGCGCCTACAATGAGCAGTTCTTC.